The TCR beta chain under discussion was sequenced for a study of shared clonotypes between healthy human individuals (dated by TCRdb to about 2020). Context from the whole study: Two women and a few men aged 18 to 49 years were included in the cohort. Blood TCR repertoires of a handful of healthy adults were deeply sequenced to estimate repertoire size and the extent of clonotype sharing between individuals. Libraries were prepared and TCR repertoires were sequenced by different laboratories using diverse techniques, in order to increase sequencing depth and limit assay-specific biases. Between about 0.8 and 8.9 billion PBMCs per donor were obtained by leukapheresis.

Healthy HIV-negative adults with no recently reported acute infections or vaccinations were included as donors. All donors were Caucasian adults living in Nashville, Tennessee, USA. In the unsorted samples, 90 million or so PBMCs were counted, and genomic DNA was extracted using the QIAamp DNA Blood Mini kit. After blood collection by leukapheresis, PBMCs were isolated using Ficoll-Histopaque density gradient centrifugation and then cryopreserved in the vapor phase of liquid nitrogen. A remark on this clone: What this receptor recognizes is not known. No quality values exist for individual bases; no much larger clone is one base distant.

Study-wide findings and limitations: The small number of donors limited the genetic and exposure-history diversity represented. Pairwise subsampling led to the expectation that sequencing depth would affect the degree of clonotype sharing among donors. Only blood was sampled, and tissue TCR repertoires likely differ from those in blood.

From cysteine to phenylalanine, the CDR3 is 16 amino acids long. Kept here is only the CDR3 DNA, which spans 48 bases and is read in frame from base 1. V and J are trimmed by 0 bases and 8 bases, and the gene matches miss 6 bases of the junction. The germline V gene supplies CDR1 LGHNA and CDR2 YSLEER. Using the deep immunoSEQ assay, multiplex PCR amplified TCR CDR3 regions from genomic DNA. Genomic DNA extracted from each cell subset was distributed evenly over all wells of several immunoSEQ 96-well plates, and each plate served as one replicate. For unsorted PBMC, each replicate PCR was loaded with approximately 320 ng genomic DNA, equivalent to some 27,000 T cell genomes. Unsorted PBMC genomic DNA was sequenced across ten immunoSEQ deep assay plates. Purified libraries were measured with a Qubit 3.0 fluorometer, size-checked on a Bioanalyzer 2100, and measured again with the KAPA Library Quantification kit. Every immunoSEQ 96-well plate was sequenced on a dedicated single-read 150-cycle Illumina NextSeq 550 flow cell. The original methods were these. Because only junctional sequences without quality scores were contained in the immunoSEQ output, filtering matching that applied to full-length reads could not be performed. Sequences were annotated with PyIR, a Python wrapper for IgBLAST v1.9, using IMGT germline references to assign V/J genes and CDR3. Reads with weak V/J assignments (E-value above 1e-6), missing CDR3, stop codons, out-of-frame junctions, or ambiguous translated residues were removed. V3J clonotypes were defined as sequences sharing an identical inferred V gene, J gene, and CDR3 amino acid sequence. To compute the percentage overlap between repertoires, the number of shared unique clonotypes was divided by the size of the smaller repertoire. Repertoire richness was assessed with RTK rarefaction, the Chao1 estimator, and Recon v2.1 estimates of unobserved clonotypes. The clones in this table, taken by TCRdb from immuneACCESS, are in-frame only. Not every clone is retained; where verified, under half of the shortfall comes from an unresolved V gene, and the cause of the rest is unknown. The V and J calls and the clone size are those of that table, but D and trimming were determined from the DNA. This sample comprises some 490,000 clones, about 84% of them detected only once. The top ten constitute about 13% of the sample.

This TCR derives from a middle-aged woman in good health. Some clones in this sample may be carry-over from other donors' samples. Sequencing was carried out using PBMCs. The sequence links TRBV4-3 to TRBJ2-1, with 11 middle bases fitting TRBD2. CDR3 loop: CASSQELAGVGDEQFF. The DNA is as follows: TGCGCCAGCAGCCAAGAACTAGCGGGAGTCGGCGATGAGCAGTTCTTC.